These 17 T cell receptor beta chains were all obtained from the same sample, sequenced in a study of blood T cell repertoires in COVID-19. TCRdb keeps only in-frame clones here, not all; method: immunoSEQ multiplex PCR. Among approximately 250,000 clones listed, 84% were seen once. The sequencing sample was made of peripheral blood. Receptor source: a woman aged 40 to 50 who had recovered from COVID-19.

V gene TRBV28 combines with J gene TRBJ1-3; TRBD1 might be the D (5 bases). The germline V gene encodes CDR1 MDHEN and CDR2 SYDVKM. This CDR3 is built from 16 residues. With 8 bases removed from V and 4 bases from J, the gap between germline ends came to 21 bases. The CDR3 protein is CASLTPDDSSGNTIYF. CDR3 bases: TGTGCCAGCCTAACGCCGGACGACAGTTCAGGAAACACCATATATTTT.

The rearrangement uses TRBV5-1 and TRBJ2-5; 8 bases match TRBD1. With 4 bases clipped from V and 1 base from J, the junction kept 6 bases outside the gene matches. This CDR3 region has 15 residues. Germline-derived CDR1 and CDR2 are SGHRS and YFSETQ. The CDR3 DNA reads as TGCGCCAGCAGCAACGCAGGGGGCCTCCAAGAGACCCAGTACTTC. It encodes CASSNAGGLQETQYF. The complete variable domain, with remaining parts taken from reference TRBV5-1 and TRBJ2-5, reads KAGVTQTPRYLIKTRGQQVTLSCSPISGHRSVSWYQQTPGQGLQFLFEYFSETQRNKGNFPGRFSGRQFSNSRSEMNVSTLELGDSALYLCASSNAGGLQETQYFGPGTRLLVL.

V usage is TRBV7-2 and J usage is TRBJ1-3; D remains unclear. The V and J ends lost 2 bases and 0 bases respectively, with 8 bases between them. This CDR3 region has 15 residues. Per germline, CDR1 SGHTA and CDR2 FQGNSA. The CDR3 here is CASSLQVSSGNTIYF. The CDR3, as DNA: TGTGCCAGCAGCTTACAGGTCTCCTCTGGAAACACCATATATTTT.

This chain joins TRBV7-9 and TRBJ2-1; D may be TRBD1 (6 bases). Germline values: CDR1 SEHNR, CDR2 FQNEAQ (reference sequence). The V gene lost 4 bases and the J gene lost 3 bases, with 13 bases spanning the gap. This CDR3 has 15 amino acids. The CDR3 sequence: CASSSSGDFYNEQFF. Written as DNA, the CDR3 is TGTGCCAGCAGCTCCTCAGGGGATTTCTACAATGAGCAGTTCTTC.

V gene TRBV15 combines with J gene TRBJ1-6; D is unresolved. The CDR3 covers 12 residues. Per germline, CDR1 LNHNV and CDR2 YYDKDF (reference sequence). V lost 3 bases and J lost 10, with 7 bases in between. Here the CDR3 reads CATSRVRSPLHF. In DNA form, the CDR3 reads TGTGCCACCAGCAGGGTGCGATCACCCCTCCACTTT.

The chain links TRBV2 to TRBJ1-2; 10 nucleotides match TRBD1. Germline loops: CDR1 SNHLY, CDR2 FYNNEI. V shed 4 bases, J shed 7 bases, and the junction held 9 bases outside the gene matches. The CDR3 extends over 15 amino acids. CDR3: CASSVEGQGLTGYTF. CDR3 bases: TGTGCCAGCAGTGTTGAGGGACAGGGGTTAACTGGCTACACCTTC.

The table lists this clone with a few counts. J is TRBJ1-6 and V is TRBV6-5; possible D gene TRBD1, 5 bases. CDR1 is MNHEY and CDR2 is SVGAGI in the germline V gene. CDR3 size: 14 residues. The V end lost 6 bases, the J end lost 11 bases, and 17 bases lay between the germline ends. The CDR3 spells CASRPGTNLPPLHF. The CDR3 DNA sequence: TGTGCCAGCAGACCCGGGACTAACTTACCACCCCTCCACTTT.

This chain connects TRBV19 to TRBJ1-3; TRBD1 might be the D (5 bases). The CDR3 is made up of 15 amino acids. CDR1 and CDR2 (germline): LNHDA, SQIVND (reference sequence). V lost 7 bases and J lost 0, with 13 bases in between. The CDR3 sequence is CASNSGPDSGNTIYF. The CDR3 DNA reads as TGTGCCAGTAATTCAGGGCCCGACTCTGGAAACACCATATATTTT.

The rearrangement uses TRBV10-3 and TRBJ2-3; D not certain. The CDR3 contains 14 residues. Germline V lookup: CDR1 ENHRY, CDR2 SYGVKD. Trimming removed 8 bases at V and 2 bases at J, with 14 bases between. CDR3 sequence: CAIRVGGPTDTQYF. CDR3 nucleotides: TGTGCCATCCGGGTCGGTGGCCCCACAGATACGCAGTATTTT.

This sequence joins TRBV18 and TRBJ1-1; TRBD1 aligns across 9 bases. CDR1 is KGHSH, CDR2 LQKENI, per germline. Trimming cost V 3 bases and J 3 bases; bases outside gene matches: 5. The CDR3 loop spans 15 amino acids. The CDR3 protein is CASSPGQGFDTEAFF. The CDR3 DNA reads as TGTGCCAGCTCACCGGGACAGGGTTTCGACACTGAAGCTTTCTTT.

This clone was detected a few times. The rearrangement joins TRBV7-6 to TRBJ1-4; 11 bases line up with TRBD1. The CDR3 is 15 amino acids. Germline V gene sequence: CDR1 SGHVS, CDR2 FNYEAQ. The junction had 7 bases not matched to a gene; V was cut back by 5 bases and J by 8 bases. The CDR3 sequence: CASSRGQGAVEKLFF. The CDR3 nucleotides read TGTGCCAGCAGCCGAGGACAGGGGGCTGTAGAAAAACTGTTTTTT.

The V gene is TRBV4-3, the J gene TRBJ2-6; no clear D. The germline CDR1 and CDR2 sequences are LGHNA and YSLEER. V was cut by 0 bases and J by 0 bases, with 6 bases left in between. The CDR3 length is 16 residues. The CDR3 loop reads CASSQEGLSGANVLTF. The CDR3 DNA sequence: TGCGCCAGCAGCCAAGAGGGCCTCTCTGGGGCCAACGTCCTGACTTTC.

The chain joins TRBV6-2 or TRBV6-3 to TRBJ2-1; tentative D call: TRBD2 (5 bases). The CDR3 has 16 amino acids. Germline assignment: CDR1 MNHEY and CDR2 SVGEGT. The V end lost 1 base, the J end lost 5 bases, and 15 bases lay between the germline ends. DNA of the CDR3: TGTGCCAGCAGTTACTTCGGACCCGGGAACGACAATGAGCAGTTCTTC. This encodes CASSYFGPGNDNEQFF.

About this clone itself: Distinct nucleotide sequences in the sample also encode this CDR3. The rearrangement uses TRBV5-1 and TRBJ1-2; 7 bases are shared with TRBD1. The junction had 2 bases not matched to a gene; V was cut back by 0 bases and J by 6 bases. The CDR3 runs 13 residues. Germline V CDR1 and CDR2: SGHRS, YFSETQ. CDR3 residues: CASSLGQGDGYTF. CDR3 DNA: TGCGCCAGCAGCTTGGGACAGGGAGATGGCTACACCTTC.

The rearrangement links TRBV7-8 to TRBJ2-3, with 10 bases lining up with TRBD2. Unmatched junction bases numbered 14, after V lost 5 bases and J lost 3 bases. Germline CDR1 is SGHVS and CDR2 is FQNEAQ. The CDR3 has 18 amino acids. This chain's CDR3 is CASSRVISGGARTDTQYF. CDR3 DNA sequence: TGTGCCAGCAGCCGAGTGATAAGCGGGGGGGCCAGAACAGATACGCAGTATTTT.

This rearrangement joins TRBV28 to TRBJ1-2; perhaps TRBD1 as D (6 bases). Trimming removed 2 bases from V and 8 bases from J, with 15 bases in between. The CDR3 contains 14 residues. Germline CDR1 is MDHEN and CDR2 is SYDVKM. The chain's CDR3 is CASSLPGGWTGYTF. CDR3 DNA sequence: TGTGCCAGCAGTTTACCGGGGGGCTGGACGGGCTACACCTTC.

This chain links TRBV11-3 with TRBJ2-3, with 10 bases fitting TRBD2. The CDR3 spans 16 residues. The V and J ends lost 5 bases and 4 bases, in that order; junction bases with no gene match: 9. The germline V gene encodes CDR1 SGHNT and CDR2 YENEEA. The chain's CDR3 is CASSPLAGARADTQYF. The CDR3 DNA reads as TGTGCCAGCAGCCCGCTAGCGGGGGCCCGTGCAGATACGCAGTATTTT.